This T cell receptor beta chain appears in the sequencing data of a study of naive and memory T cell subsets. Findings of the study overall: Especially in CD8 cells, naive repertoires contained a few larger clonotypes, possibly CD45RA-re-expressing memory cells.

This clonotype was counted between two and nine times. Its antigen is not known. With 0 bases removed from V and 0 bases from J, the gap between germline ends came to 14 bases. Germline values: CDR1 LGHNA, CDR2 YSLEER. This CDR3 spans 17 amino acids. Cells stained for CD3, CD4, CD8, CD45RA, CD27 and viability were sorted into four CD45RA/CD27 subsets. Both TRBC1 and TRBC2 were covered by a beta constant-region primer of two equimolar oligonucleotides. Nested alpha and beta constant-region primers with the SP2 primer drove four PCR rounds on ligated cDNA. Each CDR3 protein is one row after TCRdb ran MiXCR on the UMI-ligation and nested PCR reads. The sample records roughly 100,000 distinct CDR3 sequences, more than 14% being singletons.

This TCR was sampled from a human donor in good health. The sample consisted of naive CD8+ T cells from blood. The chain joins TRBV4-3 to TRBJ1-2; unclear D gene. The CDR3: CASSQDFRPVANYGYTF. The CDR3 bases are TGCGCCAGCAGCCAAGATTTTAGGCCAGTCGCTAACTATGGCTACACCTTC.